This TCR beta chain is drawn from a study of cytomegalovirus exposure and HLA in healthy donors (dated by TCRdb to about 2017). Study-level background: An earlier analysis of approximately 550 of the donors reported approximately 300 Gb of sequence data and about 100 million unique TCR beta sequences from 150 million to 200 million T cells. All discovery cohort repertoires had been generated using a single sequencing platform. An earlier analysis of 450 to 750 of the donors used high-throughput TCR beta sequencing to judge whether each TCR beta V gene segment behaved as functional or pseudogenic. Along with the approximately 600-subject first cohort, a separate validation cohort of over a hundred different subjects was used. An early release covering more than 500 HLA-typed donors comprised 250 to 350 gigabases of sequencing data and tens of millions of unique TCR sequences. HLA typing included class I and class II loci at four-digit resolution. Rather than using new phenotypic data, the later analysis identified candidate immune exposures from TCR beta sequences and from how often those sequences occurred across donors. Of the roughly 400 genotyped donors, approximately 82% fell in the genetic ancestry cluster associated with self-reported Caucasian donors. Donor age, sex, ethnicity and CMV serostatus were compiled together with the repertoire data. Roughly five DR-DQ haplotypes were treated as single units for association and clustering because of strong linkage in the cohort. A later analysis re-examined previously published TCR beta repertoires from 500 to 700 donors and added high-resolution HLA genotyping to investigate patterns of TCR occurrence. To predict cytomegalovirus infection status, the study combined high-throughput TCR immunosequencing, statistical association of individual TCRs with disease status, and machine learning. The study aimed to test whether signatures of past pathogen exposure could be identified by cataloging public T cell receptors. Among some 400 genotyped donors of the cohort, an average of roughly 230,000 unique TCR beta nucleotide sequences was sequenced per donor, of which 15% to 20% were non-productive. A later genetic analysis used genome-wide SNP genotypes for about 60% of the 666 donors, treating that subset as a discovery cohort. Typing coverage differed by locus: A, B, C, DRB1 and DQB1 were typed in roughly 629-630 donors, DQA1 in approximately 520, DPA1 in some 610, and DPB1 in 450 to 480. The study used immunosequencing to profile the T cell repertoires of approximately 650 subjects and linked those repertoires to cytomegalovirus serostatus.

A distance of 12 bases separates the germline ends of V and J, which lose 6 bases and 3 bases respectively. The germline V gene supplies CDR1 KGHSH and CDR2 LQKENI. Including cysteine and phenylalanine, the CDR3 has 14 amino acids. Only CDR3 DNA remains: 42 bases, in frame from the first base. The paper's findings and limits, for the study overall: According to a later genetic analysis, donors in an Asian-associated ancestry cluster had fewer N-insertions in productive TCRs than the approximately 650-donor mean. Specific HLA alleles were associated with 15,000 to 20,000 TCR beta sequences at a false discovery rate of 0.05 in a later analysis. Some IMGT-functional V segments, including TRBV6-2 and TRBV6-3, could not be told apart with the 87-base-pair reads, so those segments were excluded. In a later analysis, HLA-associated TCR beta chains showed more clonal expansion and lower generation probabilities than non-associated chains that were equally common. The study gave a list of under 200 TCR beta chains associated with cytomegalovirus. The presence/absence analyses assumed that sequencing depth was roughly uniform across donors, and that assumption may not be true. Only TCR beta chains were sequenced in this cohort, and the absence of alpha or paired-chain data limited detectable features. Broadly in line with IMGT annotations, most TCR beta V segments showed up in productive rearrangements about 87% or about 30% of the time in an earlier analysis of about 500 of the donors. An association between a missense DCLRE1C variant and V-gene and J-gene trimming of TCR beta chains was found in a later genetic analysis and replicated in an independent cohort. According to a later analysis, most CMV-associated TCR beta chains appeared to be HLA-restricted, and the HLA associations seemed to be driven largely by CMV exposure. Because some donors lacked HLA typing at each locus, the association tests relied only on the typed subset. A cluster of highly shared sequence variants was judged likely to be a technical artifact of the sequencing pipeline. Over 15 rarely observed V segments, including chromosome 9 orphons, were excluded from the earlier analysis of some 590 of the donors because counts were too low. Several of the top co-occurrence clusters appeared to be linked to parvovirus B19, influenza, CMV and Epstein-Barr virus, according to a later analysis. It was suggested by the authors that the approach could potentially be generalized to other disease states and immunological phenotypes. In both the original and validation cohorts, the classifier was reported to diagnose cytomegalovirus status with high specificity and sensitivity. A further reported finding was that TCR beta sequences accurately predicted the HLA-A and HLA-B alleles for most subjects in the first cohort. In a later analysis, TCR association rates were found to vary across HLA loci, with the most associated TCRs seen for DRB1 alleles and the fewest for HLA-C alleles. For the cohort, immune exposure information was limited to CMV serostatus. A few of the identified cytomegalovirus-associated TCR beta chains were confirmed in vitro to be specific for cytomegalovirus antigens. Correlated functional status among segregating V segments might be attributable to linkage disequilibrium, but an unknown experimental factor could not be ruled out. When HLA alleles, especially DR and DQ, strongly co-occurred, attributing TCR associations to individual alleles was difficult. Most TCR sequences were observed very rarely across donors, whereas some public TCRs were present in many individuals.

The library relied on the immunoSEQ multiplex PCR assay. A mixture of 60 forward primers for TCR Vbeta segments and 13 reverse primers for TCR Jbeta segments was used in the multiplex PCR. The CDR3 region of rearranged TCR beta genes was amplified from genomic DNA by a multiplex PCR assay. The Illumina HiSeq System was used to sequence the amplified TCR beta libraries as 87-base-pair reads. The original methods were these. A later analysis tallied roughly 76 million unique TCR beta chains across the 700 or so repertoires, and approximately 12 million of those chains were shared by two or more donors. Raw reads were error-corrected and collapsed into unique sequences with a nearest-neighbor algorithm that merged closely related sequences to remove PCR and sequencing errors. CDR3 sequences were aligned to IMGT reference sequences to assign V, D and J gene segments. For a sequence to be retained, at least a six-nucleotide match to both a V gene segment and a J gene segment was required. Rearrangements were classified as productive when the CDR3 lacked stop codons and remained in frame with V and J, and all other rearrangements were classified as non-productive. CDR3 was defined by IMGT convention, running from the second conserved V-encoded cysteine to the conserved J-encoded phenylalanine. Sequences without an unambiguous match to a single V gene segment were excluded from the earlier analysis of about 600 of the donors. In an earlier analysis of several hundred of the donors, V segments were called functional above 56.7% productive rearrangements and were called segregating when the between-donor standard deviation exceeded 5%. A statistical classification framework was built to diagnose cytomegalovirus status from the catalog of TCR beta chain sequences. In a later analysis, V and J genes were assigned by comparing TCR nucleotide sequences against IMGT/GENE-DB human TR gene sequences. A later analysis assigned CDR3 sequences and most-parsimonious VDJ recombination scenarios with the TCRdist pipeline. In a later analysis, each TCR beta chain was defined by its CDR3 amino acid sequence together with its V-gene family, and reads without a unique V-gene family were excluded. A later analysis removed 592 highly shared, low-generation-probability nucleotide sequences to deal with suspected cross-contamination and a sequencing artifact. A later analysis calculated a clonal expansion index for each public chain from normalized within-repertoire ranks of inferred template counts. A later analysis computed generation probabilities with a VDJ recombination model fitted to out-of-frame rearrangements, and checked the results against IGoR. In a later analysis, TCR-TCR, TCR-HLA and TCR-CMV co-occurrence was scored with hypergeometric tests, and a repertoire-size bias correction was applied to TCR pairs. In a later analysis, false discovery rates were estimated by permuting HLA or CMV assignments 20 times. In a later analysis, co-occurring TCRs were grouped using DBSCAN, with TCRdist sequence similarity added in when clustering inside HLA-allele-positive subsets. Repertoires with fewer than 30,000 or more than 120,000 public chains, plus five repertoires with anomalous nucleotide sharing, were excluded from co-occurrence clustering. As stored in TCRdb, this immuneACCESS dataset retains in-frame rearrangements with V and J assigned. A fraction of the clones does not appear; measured against another copy, unresolved V genes explain less than half of the discrepancy, and the remainder lacks a known reason. V and J calls and clone size are given by that table; D and trimming were obtained from the DNA. Present in this sample are about 75,000 clones, roughly 82% of which were seen just once. Jointly, the top ten make up under 20% of the sample.

The cohort was made up of hundreds of healthy bone marrow donors. At the time of sampling, every cohort member was nominally healthy, though immune exposures that went unrecorded were likely present. The donor tested CMV seropositive, placing the donor among the roughly 300 seropositive members of the cohort. Each donor provided a peripheral blood sample, and peripheral blood mononuclear cells were used for TCR beta sequencing. Genomic DNA extraction from the blood cell samples was performed with the Qiagen DNeasy Blood Extraction Kit. With regard to this clone: Its specific antigen is unknown. No base quality values were provided; no much bigger clone lies one nucleotide off.

The chain is encoded by TRBV18 joined to TRBJ1-5; 6 matching bases give a weak D call of TRBD1. The sample taken for sequencing was PBMCs. The sequence came from a man between 65 and 80 years old in good health and CMV-seropositive. The DNA sequence follows: TGTGCCAGCTCGCCTACAGGGAACAATCAGCCCCAGCATTTT. Its translation is CASSPTGNNQPQHF.